Sequencing of this T cell receptor beta chain was carried out in a study of blood T cell repertoires in COVID-19. Looking at the study overall: Material from acute and convalescent COVID-19 was sourced from the United States, Italy and Spain.

V was clipped by 6 bases and J by 2 bases; unmatched bases: 6. Looked up from germline, CDR1 is SNHLY and CDR2 is FYNNEI. The CDR3 is made up of 15 amino acids. Per the original methods: Reference gene primers were amplified, and this amplification served to estimate nucleated cell counts. The data were produced by immunoSEQ multiplex PCR, yet TCRdb's version contains in-frame clones alone and is incomplete. The DNA gave D and trimming, while V, J and clone size come from that table. Of 190,000 or so clones listed, over 75% were seen once; the top ten hold roughly 9.2%. Sequencing was done on a sample of peripheral blood. This sequence was found in an elderly woman with acute or convalescent COVID-19. The chain recombines TRBV2 with TRBJ2-1; 8 bases agree with TRBD2. The chain's CDR3 is CASRPSGSPYNEQFF. The CDR3 DNA reads TGTGCCAGCAGACCCAGCGGGAGTCCCTACAATGAGCAGTTCTTC.